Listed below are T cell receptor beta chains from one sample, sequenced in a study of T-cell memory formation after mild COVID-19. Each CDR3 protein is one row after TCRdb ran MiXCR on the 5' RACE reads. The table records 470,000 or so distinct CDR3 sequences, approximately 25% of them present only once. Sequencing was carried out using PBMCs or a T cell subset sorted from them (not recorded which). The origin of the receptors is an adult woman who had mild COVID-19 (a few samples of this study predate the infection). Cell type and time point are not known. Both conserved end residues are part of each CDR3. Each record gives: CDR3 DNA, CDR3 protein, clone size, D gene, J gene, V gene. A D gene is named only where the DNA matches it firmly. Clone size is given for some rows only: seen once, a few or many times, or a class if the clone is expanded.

CDR3nt: TGCAGCGTTGGAGGGGGAGACTCCTACGAGCAGTACTTC; CDR3aa: CSVGGGDSYEQYF; abundance: -; d_gene: -; j_gene: TRBJ2-7; v_gene: TRBV29-1
CDR3nt: TGCGCCAGCAGCCAAGATGGAGGGGGAGCCTACGAGCAGTACTTC; CDR3aa: CASSQDGGGAYEQYF; abundance: few; d_gene: -; j_gene: TRBJ2-7; v_gene: TRBV4-3
CDR3nt: TGCGCCTCCGCCGGGGGGGATAATTCGAAGAAAGAGACCCAGTACTTC; CDR3aa: CASAGGDNSKKETQYF; abundance: -; d_gene: TRBD2; j_gene: TRBJ2-5; v_gene: TRBV5-1
CDR3nt: TGCGCCAGCAGCCCAGGGGAAGATGGCTACACCTTC; CDR3aa: CASSPGEDGYTF; abundance: few; d_gene: -; j_gene: TRBJ1-2; v_gene: TRBV5-1
CDR3nt: TGCAGCGTTGAATCGGTTTCTCGGCAGGGGGCTTTTCCCCGTTCCTACGAGCAGTACTTC; CDR3aa: CSVESVSRQGAFPRSYEQYF; abundance: few; d_gene: TRBD1; j_gene: TRBJ2-7; v_gene: TRBV29-1
CDR3nt: TGTGCCAGCAGCGTGACAGGGGATAATGAAAAACTGTTTTTT; CDR3aa: CASSVTGDNEKLFF; abundance: few; d_gene: TRBD1; j_gene: TRBJ1-4; v_gene: TRBV9
CDR3nt: TGTGCCAGCAGCCAGTTTAGCGGGGGAACGCTCTACGAGCAGTACTTC; CDR3aa: CASSQFSGGTLYEQYF; abundance: few; d_gene: TRBD2; j_gene: TRBJ2-7; v_gene: TRBV4-2
CDR3nt: TGTGCCAGCAGTCCCAGGGGACAGGGTTGGCGGCAGTACTTC; CDR3aa: CASSPRGQGWRQYF; abundance: -; d_gene: TRBD1; j_gene: TRBJ2-7; v_gene: TRBV12-3/TRBV12-4
CDR3nt: TGTGCCTGGGCCCAGATTCACCCCTACGAGCAGTACTTC; CDR3aa: CAWAQIHPYEQYF; abundance: -; d_gene: -; j_gene: TRBJ2-7; v_gene: TRBV30
CDR3nt: TGTGCCAGCAGTGGCCCCCAGACAGGGACCGGGGCAGATACGCAGTATTTT; CDR3aa: CASSGPQTGTGADTQYF; abundance: -; d_gene: TRBD1; j_gene: TRBJ2-3; v_gene: TRBV25-1
CDR3nt: TGCGCCAGCAGCTTGGATGGGGGGACAGGGGCGAGTGAAGCTTTCTTT; CDR3aa: CASSLDGGTGASEAFF; abundance: many; d_gene: TRBD1; j_gene: TRBJ1-1; v_gene: TRBV5-1
CDR3nt: TGCAGTGCTAGAGATAAGGGTCGAAGCAATCAGCCCCAGCATTTT; CDR3aa: CSARDKGRSNQPQHF; abundance: -; d_gene: -; j_gene: TRBJ1-5; v_gene: TRBV20-1
CDR3nt: TGTGCCAGCAGTTTGAAGACGGCCAACGTCCTGACTTTC; CDR3aa: CASSLKTANVLTF; abundance: -; d_gene: -; j_gene: TRBJ2-6; v_gene: TRBV28
CDR3nt: TGTGCCAGCAGTCCCGGGACAGGGACGGGCACTGAAGCTTTCTTT; CDR3aa: CASSPGTGTGTEAFF; abundance: -; d_gene: TRBD1; j_gene: TRBJ1-1; v_gene: TRBV12-3/TRBV12-4
CDR3nt: TGTGCCAGCAGCCGCCAGGGGACGACAAAAGAGACCCAGTACTTC; CDR3aa: CASSRQGTTKETQYF; abundance: -; d_gene: -; j_gene: TRBJ2-5; v_gene: TRBV3-1
CDR3nt: TGTGCCAGCAGGAACCCCACCGGCACCGGGGAGCTGTTTTTT; CDR3aa: CASRNPTGTGELFF; abundance: few; d_gene: -; j_gene: TRBJ2-2; v_gene: TRBV11-2
CDR3nt: TGCGCCAGCAGCCAATTAGGAATAGGTGCACCTGGAAACACCATATATTTT; CDR3aa: CASSQLGIGAPGNTIYF; abundance: few; d_gene: -; j_gene: TRBJ1-3; v_gene: TRBV4-1
CDR3nt: TGTGCCAGCAGCCAAGTTGCGAGCGGCGGCTTCACGATTGCGGCCTCCGAGCAGTACTTC; CDR3aa: CASSQVASGGFTIAASEQYF; abundance: -; d_gene: -; j_gene: TRBJ2-7; v_gene: TRBV3-1
CDR3nt: TGTGCCACCAGTGATTGGTGGGCAAGCACAGATACGCAGTATTTT; CDR3aa: CATSDWWASTDTQYF; abundance: -; d_gene: -; j_gene: TRBJ2-3; v_gene: TRBV24-1
CDR3nt: TGTGCCAGTAGTATTTTGGGACCCAGGGGAGAGCAGTACTTC; CDR3aa: CASSILGPRGEQYF; abundance: -; d_gene: -; j_gene: TRBJ2-7; v_gene: TRBV19
CDR3nt: TGTGCCAGCAGCTCCCTCGTCGGGGGGGCAGGGGAGACCCAGTACTTC; CDR3aa: CASSSLVGGAGETQYF; abundance: few; d_gene: TRBD2; j_gene: TRBJ2-5; v_gene: TRBV7-6
CDR3nt: TGTGCCAGCAGCTTAGTTACCCAGGGGCAGGGGGCATTCGGCGAGCAGTACTTC; CDR3aa: CASSLVTQGQGAFGEQYF; abundance: many; d_gene: TRBD1; j_gene: TRBJ2-7; v_gene: TRBV7-6
CDR3nt: TGTGCCTGGAGTGTACCCGACAGGGCAGTCAATGAGCAGTTCTTC; CDR3aa: CAWSVPDRAVNEQFF; abundance: few; d_gene: TRBD1; j_gene: TRBJ2-1; v_gene: TRBV30
CDR3nt: TGTGCCAGCAGCCAGGGGACTAGCGGGAGGTTCTATGAGCAGTTCTTC; CDR3aa: CASSQGTSGRFYEQFF; abundance: -; d_gene: TRBD2; j_gene: TRBJ2-1; v_gene: TRBV3-1
CDR3nt: TGCAGTGCGAAACTACAGGGGCTCTACGAGCAGTACTTC; CDR3aa: CSAKLQGLYEQYF; abundance: -; d_gene: TRBD1; j_gene: TRBJ2-7; v_gene: TRBV20-1
CDR3nt: TGTGCCAGCACCCGGGGAGGAGGCTCCTACGAGCAGTACTTC; CDR3aa: CASTRGGGSYEQYF; abundance: -; d_gene: -; j_gene: TRBJ2-7; v_gene: TRBV11-2
CDR3nt: TGTGCCAGCAGTTTTAGTCCCATGATTAGCCGGAGAAACAATGAGCAGTTCTTC; CDR3aa: CASSFSPMISRRNNEQFF; abundance: few; d_gene: -; j_gene: TRBJ2-1; v_gene: TRBV6-2/TRBV6-3
CDR3nt: TGCGCCAGCAGCTTGGCCGACAGCACCTATGGCTACACCTTC; CDR3aa: CASSLADSTYGYTF; abundance: few; d_gene: -; j_gene: TRBJ1-2; v_gene: TRBV5-1
CDR3nt: TGCAGTGCCCGGGACAGCCTCTCTGGGGCCAACGTCCTGACTTTC; CDR3aa: CSARDSLSGANVLTF; abundance: few; d_gene: TRBD1; j_gene: TRBJ2-6; v_gene: TRBV20-1
CDR3nt: TGCAGCGTTGAAGAGTACAATGAGCAGTTCTTC; CDR3aa: CSVEEYNEQFF; abundance: -; d_gene: -; j_gene: TRBJ2-1; v_gene: TRBV29-1
CDR3nt: TGTGCCAGTAGTGGCTACAGGATGAACACTGAAGCTTTCTTT; CDR3aa: CASSGYRMNTEAFF; abundance: -; d_gene: -; j_gene: TRBJ1-1; v_gene: TRBV19
CDR3nt: TGCAGTGCTCGCCGTGGGACAGGGGAGACTCAGCCCCAGCATTTT; CDR3aa: CSARRGTGETQPQHF; abundance: once; d_gene: TRBD1; j_gene: TRBJ1-5; v_gene: TRBV20-1
CDR3nt: TGTGCCAGCGGATCAGGGGTTAAGCAGTACTTC; CDR3aa: CASGSGVKQYF; abundance: many; d_gene: -; j_gene: TRBJ2-7; v_gene: TRBV12-3/TRBV12-4
CDR3nt: TGTGCCAGCAGCCGCTCTGACTATTACAAAGAGCAGTTCTTC; CDR3aa: CASSRSDYYKEQFF; abundance: -; d_gene: -; j_gene: TRBJ2-1; v_gene: TRBV7-9
CDR3nt: TGTGCCAGCAGTTTATCACAGGGGAGCTACGAGCAGTACTTC; CDR3aa: CASSLSQGSYEQYF; abundance: -; d_gene: TRBD1; j_gene: TRBJ2-7; v_gene: TRBV28
CDR3nt: TGTGCCATCAGTGAGCTTCCAAACGGGCCGACCCAGTACTTC; CDR3aa: CAISELPNGPTQYF; abundance: once; d_gene: -; j_gene: TRBJ2-5; v_gene: TRBV10-3
CDR3nt: TGTGCCAGCAGTTCCGGACTCGTATGGCGAGATACGCAGTATTTT; CDR3aa: CASSSGLVWRDTQYF; abundance: -; d_gene: -; j_gene: TRBJ2-3; v_gene: TRBV12-3/TRBV12-4
CDR3nt: TGTGCCAGCGGGCGGACGAACACCGGGGAGCTGTTTTTT; CDR3aa: CASGRTNTGELFF; abundance: -; d_gene: -; j_gene: TRBJ2-2; v_gene: TRBV2
CDR3nt: TGTGCCACTCCCCGAGTCGGGACAGGGTCCGCCGGGGAGCTGTTTTTT; CDR3aa: CATPRVGTGSAGELFF; abundance: -; d_gene: TRBD1; j_gene: TRBJ2-2; v_gene: TRBV19
CDR3nt: TGTGCCAGCAGTTCACAAGACAGGGAGGGAGAGACCCAGTACTTC; CDR3aa: CASSSQDREGETQYF; abundance: few; d_gene: -; j_gene: TRBJ2-5; v_gene: TRBV6-5
CDR3nt: TGCTCCTCCTACGAGCAGTACTTC; CDR3aa: CSSYEQYF; abundance: -; d_gene: -; j_gene: TRBJ2-7; v_gene: TRBV23-1
CDR3nt: TGCAGTGCTAGAGGGCTAGCGGGAGGCTACGAGCAGTACTTC; CDR3aa: CSARGLAGGYEQYF; abundance: -; d_gene: TRBD2; j_gene: TRBJ2-7; v_gene: TRBV20-1
CDR3nt: TGTGCCAGCAGACCCTCAGGCGGACAGGAAGCTTTCTTT; CDR3aa: CASRPSGGQEAFF; abundance: -; d_gene: -; j_gene: TRBJ1-1; v_gene: TRBV6-2/TRBV6-3
CDR3nt: TGTGCCAGCAGCTTGGACCGGCGCAGGGTGGCCGGGGAGCTGTTTTTT; CDR3aa: CASSLDRRRVAGELFF; abundance: -; d_gene: -; j_gene: TRBJ2-2; v_gene: TRBV5-6
CDR3nt: TGCGCCAGCAGGCGGACGGCGAACACCGGGGAGCTGTTTTTT; CDR3aa: CASRRTANTGELFF; abundance: -; d_gene: -; j_gene: TRBJ2-2; v_gene: TRBV4-1
CDR3nt: TGTGCCAGCAGCCAGACAGGGGGCACCAATCAGCCCCAGCATTTT; CDR3aa: CASSQTGGTNQPQHF; abundance: few; d_gene: TRBD1; j_gene: TRBJ1-5; v_gene: TRBV7-2
CDR3nt: TGCGCCAGCAGGACCGGCGCCAGCTCCTACAATGAGCAGTTCTTC; CDR3aa: CASRTGASSYNEQFF; abundance: -; d_gene: -; j_gene: TRBJ2-1; v_gene: TRBV5-1
CDR3nt: TGCAGCGTCTCTGGGACACTCTACGAGCAGTACTTC; CDR3aa: CSVSGTLYEQYF; abundance: -; d_gene: -; j_gene: TRBJ2-7; v_gene: TRBV29-1
CDR3nt: TGTGCCAGCAGCTTGGCCATTAGCGGGTCCCCCGGGGAGCTGTTTTTT; CDR3aa: CASSLAISGSPGELFF; abundance: -; d_gene: TRBD2; j_gene: TRBJ2-2; v_gene: TRBV7-9